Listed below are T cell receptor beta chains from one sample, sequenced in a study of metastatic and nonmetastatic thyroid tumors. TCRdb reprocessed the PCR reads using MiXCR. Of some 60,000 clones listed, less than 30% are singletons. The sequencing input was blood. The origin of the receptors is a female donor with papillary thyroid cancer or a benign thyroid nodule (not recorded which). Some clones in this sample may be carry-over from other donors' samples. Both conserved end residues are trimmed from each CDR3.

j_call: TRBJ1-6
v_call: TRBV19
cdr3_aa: ASSIKGGEGSPLH

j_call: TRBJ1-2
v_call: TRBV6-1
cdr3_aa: ASSDDRERDGYT

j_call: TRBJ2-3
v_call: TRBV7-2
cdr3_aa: ASSPGTTDTQY

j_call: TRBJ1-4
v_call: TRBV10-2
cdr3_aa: ASTGHLNEKLF

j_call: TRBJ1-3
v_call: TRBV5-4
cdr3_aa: ASSQGTGGNTIY

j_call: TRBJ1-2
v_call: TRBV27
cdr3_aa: ASSFGGNGYT

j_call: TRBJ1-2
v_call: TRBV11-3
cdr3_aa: ASSLGQGYT

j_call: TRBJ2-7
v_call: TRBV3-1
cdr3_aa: ASSRGQEY

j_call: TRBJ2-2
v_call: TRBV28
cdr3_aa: ASSSWGLAGGPGELF

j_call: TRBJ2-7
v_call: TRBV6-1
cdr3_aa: ASSEGWGALSYEQY

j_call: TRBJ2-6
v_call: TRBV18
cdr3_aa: ASSPGQASSGANVLT

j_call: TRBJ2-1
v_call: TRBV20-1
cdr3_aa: SARDGGVAGEQF

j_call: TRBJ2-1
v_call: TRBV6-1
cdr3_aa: ASSQLAGGPNEQF

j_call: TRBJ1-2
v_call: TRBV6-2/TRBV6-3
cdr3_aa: ASSFSRDRADYGYT

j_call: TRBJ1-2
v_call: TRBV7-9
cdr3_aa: ASSLGGQGAGGYT

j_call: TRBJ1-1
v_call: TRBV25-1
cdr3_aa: ASSTDREGTEAF

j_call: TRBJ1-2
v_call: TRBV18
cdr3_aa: ASSPDRGIYGYT

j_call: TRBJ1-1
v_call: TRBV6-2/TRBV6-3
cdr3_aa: ASSFTGQEAF

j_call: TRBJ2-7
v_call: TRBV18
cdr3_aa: ASSPEKAGSSYEQY

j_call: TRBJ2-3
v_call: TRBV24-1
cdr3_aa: ATSDWREWTDTQY

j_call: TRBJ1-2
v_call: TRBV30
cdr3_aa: AWSVAAYYGYT

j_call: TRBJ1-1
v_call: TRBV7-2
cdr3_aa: ASSLYRTEAF

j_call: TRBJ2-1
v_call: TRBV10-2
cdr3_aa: ASSESPRAFLDEQF

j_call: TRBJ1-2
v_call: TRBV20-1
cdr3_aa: SAHADSPNYGYT

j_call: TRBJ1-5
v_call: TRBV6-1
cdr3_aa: ASRPAEGRQPQH

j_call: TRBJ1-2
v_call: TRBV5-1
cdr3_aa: ASSLTVTGGNYGYT

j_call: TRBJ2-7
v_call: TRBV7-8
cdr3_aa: ASSLPGRDEQY

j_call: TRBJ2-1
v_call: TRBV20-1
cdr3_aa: SARLGTGIRNEQF

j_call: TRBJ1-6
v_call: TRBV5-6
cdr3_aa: ASSLGQVNSPLH

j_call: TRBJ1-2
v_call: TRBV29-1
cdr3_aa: SVDERANYGYT

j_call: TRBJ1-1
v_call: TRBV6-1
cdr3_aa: ASSPTGQGLTEAF

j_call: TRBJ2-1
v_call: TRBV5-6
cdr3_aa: ASSFPSGTPYNEQF

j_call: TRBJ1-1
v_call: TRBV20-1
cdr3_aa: SASWQNTEAF

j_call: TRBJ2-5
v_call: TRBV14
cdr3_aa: ASSQEATLAGGKETQY

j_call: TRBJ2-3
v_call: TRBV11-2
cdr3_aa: ASSRSVGARSTDTQY

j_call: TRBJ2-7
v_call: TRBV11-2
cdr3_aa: ASSLDRAYEQY

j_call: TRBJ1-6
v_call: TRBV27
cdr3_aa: ASSFTGGRWYNSPLH

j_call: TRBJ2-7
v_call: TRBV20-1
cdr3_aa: SARDGTSASYEQY

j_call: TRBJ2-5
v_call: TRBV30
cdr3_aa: AWSVRWREGETQY

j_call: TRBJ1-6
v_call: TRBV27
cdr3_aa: ASSLGQPLNSPLH

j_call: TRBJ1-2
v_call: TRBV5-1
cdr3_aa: ASSLVSGSYGYT

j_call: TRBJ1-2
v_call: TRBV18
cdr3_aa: ASSPSTGFGYT

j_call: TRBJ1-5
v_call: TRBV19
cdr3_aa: ASTPSPPGTFNQPQH

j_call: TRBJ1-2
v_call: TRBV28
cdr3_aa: ASTSAGISQYGYT

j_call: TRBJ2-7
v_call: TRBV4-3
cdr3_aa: ASSQKISYEQY

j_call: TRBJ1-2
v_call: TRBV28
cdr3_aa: ASSLWTGGNYGYT

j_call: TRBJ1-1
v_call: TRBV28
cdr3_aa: ASSSPGAGMNTEAF

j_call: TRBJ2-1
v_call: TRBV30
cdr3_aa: AWSGPGGGSKYEQF

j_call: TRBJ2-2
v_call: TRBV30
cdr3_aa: AGKWARLAGVGTGELF

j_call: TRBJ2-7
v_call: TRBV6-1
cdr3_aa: ASSEYHEQY

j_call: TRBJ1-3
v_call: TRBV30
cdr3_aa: AWSIYQGTTIY

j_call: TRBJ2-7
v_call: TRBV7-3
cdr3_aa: ASSLGRGNYEQY

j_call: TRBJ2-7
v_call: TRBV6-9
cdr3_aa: ASSIQGLAGAPYEQY